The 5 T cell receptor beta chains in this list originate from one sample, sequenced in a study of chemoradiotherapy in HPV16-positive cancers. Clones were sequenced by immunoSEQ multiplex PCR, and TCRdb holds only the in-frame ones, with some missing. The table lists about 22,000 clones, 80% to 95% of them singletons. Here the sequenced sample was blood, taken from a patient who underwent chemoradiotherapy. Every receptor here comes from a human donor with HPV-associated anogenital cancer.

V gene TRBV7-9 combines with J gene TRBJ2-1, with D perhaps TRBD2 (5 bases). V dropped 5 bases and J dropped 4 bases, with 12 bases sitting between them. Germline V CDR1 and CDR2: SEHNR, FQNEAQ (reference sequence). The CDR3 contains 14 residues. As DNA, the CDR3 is TGTGCCAGCAGCCAGCGGACGGATTACAATGAGCAGTTCTTC. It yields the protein CASSQRTDYNEQFF.

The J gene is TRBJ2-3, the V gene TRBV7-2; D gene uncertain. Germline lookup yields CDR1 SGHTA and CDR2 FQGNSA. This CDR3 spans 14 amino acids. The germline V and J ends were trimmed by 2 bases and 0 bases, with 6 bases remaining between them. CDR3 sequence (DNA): TGTGCCAGCAGCTTACACACCAGCACAGATACGCAGTATTTT. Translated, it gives CASSLHTSTDTQYF.

CDR3 sequence (DNA): TGTGCCAGCAGTCCGACTAGCGACTTCACAGATACGCAGTATTTT. It specifies CASSPTSDFTDTQYF. The V gene is TRBV25-1, the J gene TRBJ2-3, with TRBD2 matching over 8 bases. Germline values: CDR1 MGHDK, CDR2 SYGVNS. The CDR3 is 15 residues long. V gave up 5 bases and J gave up 2 bases; unmatched junction bases: 6.

CDR3 loop: CASSRGQGAGETQYF. The CDR3 region has the DNA TGTGCCAGCAGCCGTGGGCAGGGGGCAGGAGAGACCCAGTACTTC. V gene TRBV7-2 combines with J gene TRBJ2-5; the match to TRBD1 covers 8 bases. This CDR3 region has 15 residues. The V gene end was trimmed by 5 bases and the J gene end by 4 bases; junction bases not matched to a gene: 9. The germline V gene has CDR1 SGHTA and CDR2 FQGNSA.

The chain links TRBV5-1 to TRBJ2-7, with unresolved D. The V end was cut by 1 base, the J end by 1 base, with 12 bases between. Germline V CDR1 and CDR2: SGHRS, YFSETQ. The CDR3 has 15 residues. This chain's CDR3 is CASSLFPETSYEQYF. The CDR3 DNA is TGCGCCAGCAGCTTGTTTCCTGAGACATCCTACGAGCAGTACTTC.